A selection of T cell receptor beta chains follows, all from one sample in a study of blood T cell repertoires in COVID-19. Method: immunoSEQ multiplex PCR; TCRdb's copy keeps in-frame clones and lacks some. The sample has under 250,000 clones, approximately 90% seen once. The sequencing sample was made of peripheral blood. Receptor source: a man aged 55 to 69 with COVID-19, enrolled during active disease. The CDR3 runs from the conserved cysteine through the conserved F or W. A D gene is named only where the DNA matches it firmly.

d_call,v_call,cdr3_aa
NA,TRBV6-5,CASSYSPQFQETQYF
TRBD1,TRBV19,CASRDRDGDTQYF
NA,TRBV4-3,CASSQDISAVRREQFF
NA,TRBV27,CASSYVPATGLDTQYF
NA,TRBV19,CASRTGSWNTEAFF
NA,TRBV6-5,CASSYSRITGELFF
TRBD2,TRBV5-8,CASSLTGGGANVLTF
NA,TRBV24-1,CATSDWRDTDTQYF
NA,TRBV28,CASTLGHAHYEQYF
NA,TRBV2,CASSELWGSRSNQPQHF
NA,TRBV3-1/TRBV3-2,CASTREGQGLFF
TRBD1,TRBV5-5,CASSPGTATAGELFF
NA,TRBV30,CAWSNPTGSNEKLFF
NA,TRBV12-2,CASRLGRTGEDEQPQHF
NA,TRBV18,CASSPPSAAGPEAFF
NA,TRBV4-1,CASSLGDTPYNEQFF
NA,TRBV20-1,CSAQGLRGYTF
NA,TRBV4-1,CASSQDPWAGNSPLHF
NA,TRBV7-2,CASSLARGEQYF
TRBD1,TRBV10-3,CAISPKAGGTYEQYF
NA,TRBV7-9,CASSLRREYGYTF
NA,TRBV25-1,CASSGGHTSYEQYF
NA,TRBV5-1,CASSPGLYEQYF
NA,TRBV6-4,CASSGCLDRPYEQYF
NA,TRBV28,CASSMTGVEYF
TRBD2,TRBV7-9,CASQREMSNEQFF
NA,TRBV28,CAVQALNQPQHF
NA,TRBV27,CASSLRSDGYTF
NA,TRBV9,CASSVGGGGNIQYF
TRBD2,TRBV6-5,CASSPGLAGKYEQYF
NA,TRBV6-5,CASSYEGGNSPLHF
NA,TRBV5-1,CASSLEWAGNGYTF
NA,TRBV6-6,CASTETGLSGNTIYF
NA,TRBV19,CASSPTILRGDYGYTF
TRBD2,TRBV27,CASSSGLAGGFSYNEQFF
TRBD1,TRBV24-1,CATSEAGRGLVVDTQYF